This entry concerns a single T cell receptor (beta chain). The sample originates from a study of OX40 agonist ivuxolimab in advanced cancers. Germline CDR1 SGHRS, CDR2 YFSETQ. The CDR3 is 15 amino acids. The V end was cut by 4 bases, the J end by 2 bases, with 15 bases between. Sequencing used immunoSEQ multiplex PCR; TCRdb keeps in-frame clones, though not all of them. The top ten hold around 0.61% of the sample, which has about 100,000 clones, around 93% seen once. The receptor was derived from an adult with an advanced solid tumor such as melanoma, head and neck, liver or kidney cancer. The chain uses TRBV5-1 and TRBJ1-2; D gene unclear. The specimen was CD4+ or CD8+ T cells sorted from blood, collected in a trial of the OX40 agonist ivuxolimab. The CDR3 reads CASSQGRLPNYGYTF. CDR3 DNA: TGCGCCAGCAGCCAAGGAAGACTACCCAACTATGGCTACACCTTC.